Each of the 2 T cell receptor beta chains below was sequenced from the same sample in a study of shared clonotypes between healthy human individuals. Some clones are missing from TCRdb's copy, which holds only in-frame ones; the method was immunoSEQ multiplex PCR. The sample includes some 2,000,000 clones, approximately 96% of them seen just once. What was sequenced was naive CD4+ T cells sorted from blood. As to subset: CD45RA+ positively selected. All receptors come from a man in his late teens or twenties in good health.

CDR3 sequence: CAWRSTGDYEQYF. CDR3 coding DNA: TGTGCCTGGAGGTCGACAGGGGACTACGAGCAGTACTTC. The chain is built from TRBV30 and TRBJ2-7, with TRBD1 identical over 8 bases. Germline lookup yields CDR1 GTSNPN and CDR2 SVGIG (reference sequence). V shed 3 bases, J shed 3 bases, and the junction held 4 bases outside the gene matches. The CDR3 has 13 amino acids.

The chain has TRBV6-5 and TRBJ2-7; no clear D gene. This CDR3 is built from 14 residues. Per germline, CDR1 MNHEY and CDR2 SVGAGI. The V end lost 5 bases, the J end lost 3 bases, and 14 bases lay between the germline ends. The DNA of the CDR3 is TGTGCCAGCAGTCGAACTGGGATAGACTACGAGCAGTACTTC. This translates into CASSRTGIDYEQYF.